The 23 T cell receptor beta chains listed next were all sequenced from one sample in a study of radiation and T cells in renal cell carcinoma. The time point here: baseline pretreatment blood. Treatment in this sample: 15 Gy SBRT to primary tumor, nephrectomy 4 weeks later. This table comes from immunoSEQ multiplex PCR, and its TCRdb copy is limited to in-frame clones, with some not included. Of approximately 140,000 clones in the sample, about 87% were seen once. The specimen comprised blood, sampled from a patient whose treatment included radiotherapy and nephrectomy. The source of these receptors is a woman aged 70 to 79 with renal cell carcinoma.

The V call is TRBV7-8, the J call TRBJ1-3; 7 nucleotides agree with TRBD1. The CDR3 has 16 residues. V lost 7 bases and J lost 4; bases outside the gene matches: 13. Per germline, CDR1 SGHVS and CDR2 FQNEAQ. CDR3 coding DNA: TGTGCCAGCACCATAACAACAGGGGCGCAAGGAAACACCATATATTTT. Amino acid sequence: CASTITTGAQGNTIYF. Filled out from reference TRBV7-8 and TRBJ1-3, the complete variable domain reads GAGVSQSPRYKVAKRGQDVALRCDPISGHVSLFWYQQALGQGPEFLTYFQNEAQLDKSGLPSDRFFAERPEGSVSTLKIQRTQQEDSAVYLCASTITTGAQGNTIYFGEGSWLTVV.

The chain links TRBV11-2 to TRBJ1-6, with D maybe TRBD1 (5 bases). Germline V gene data show CDR1 as SGHAT and CDR2 as FQNNGV. The length of the CDR3 is 14 residues. V lost 5 bases to trimming and J lost 10 bases, with 15 bases between them. Here the CDR3 DNA reads TGTGCCAGCAGCCCAGGGATGTTTAAATCACCCCTCCACTTT. Its translation is CASSPGMFKSPLHF.

The rearrangement uses TRBV18 and TRBJ2-3; 7 positions match TRBD2. The CDR3 has 17 amino acids. CDR1 is KGHSH and CDR2 is LQKENI in the germline V gene. V gave up 6 bases and J gave up 0 bases; unmatched junction bases: 12. CDR3 DNA sequence: TGTGCCAGCTCCTTCGCGTCGGGGGGTTCTAGCACAGATACGCAGTATTTT. Its protein product is CASSFASGGSSTDTQYF.

This clone has only one observation. CDR3: CASRLAGNTDTQYF. The CDR3 DNA reads TGCGCCAGCAGATTAGCGGGGAACACAGATACGCAGTATTTT. The chain uses TRBV5-1 and TRBJ2-3; 8 bases are a match to TRBD2. Germline CDR1 SGHRS, CDR2 YFSETQ. The V and J ends lost 5 bases and 2 bases, in that order; junction bases with no gene match: 4. CDR3 size: 14 residues.

This sequence joins TRBV6-1 and TRBJ1-5; no clear D gene. Trimming removed 4 bases at V and 8 bases at J, with 12 bases between. Germline lookup yields CDR1 MNHNS and CDR2 SASEGT. The CDR3 consists of 13 residues. As DNA, the CDR3 is TGTGCCAGCAGTGGGGGTGCGAGGGAGCCCCAGCATTTT. This gives the protein CASSGGAREPQHF.

CDR3 sequence (DNA): TGTGCCAGCAGCTCGCCGGGACCCCTCTATGGCTACACCTTC. This codes for CASSSPGPLYGYTF. The chain links TRBV7-2 to TRBJ1-2, with D possibly being TRBD1 (5 bases). The germline V and J ends were trimmed by 4 bases and 4 bases, with 13 bases remaining between them. This CDR3 is 14 amino acids long. The germline V gene has CDR1 SGHTA and CDR2 FQGNSA.

V is TRBV5-1 and J is TRBJ2-7; possible D gene TRBD1, 5 bases. The CDR3 loop spans 13 amino acids. Germline CDR1 SGHRS, CDR2 YFSETQ. V dropped 4 bases and J dropped 3 bases, with 11 bases sitting between them. The CDR3: CASSEPQGYEQYF. The CDR3 bases are TGCGCCAGCAGCGAGCCCCAGGGCTACGAGCAGTACTTC.

V gene TRBV7-6 combines with J gene TRBJ1-1; 7 positions agree with TRBD1. V was clipped by 3 bases and J by 8 bases; unmatched bases: 9. The germline V gene has CDR1 SGHVS and CDR2 FNYEAQ. This CDR3 spans 14 amino acids. This CDR3 is CASSLLPTTGEAFF. CDR3 coding DNA: TGTGCCAGCAGCTTGCTGCCGACGACAGGGGAAGCTTTCTTT.

CDR3 nucleotide sequence: TGTGCCAGCGGGGACAGAACAGGGACTCAGCCCCAGCATTTT. Translating it yields CASGDRTGTQPQHF. The V call is TRBV6-5, the J call TRBJ1-5; TRBD1 agrees at 7 bases. V was clipped by 8 bases and J by 6 bases; unmatched bases: 10. Germline V gene data show CDR1 as MNHEY and CDR2 as SVGAGI. The CDR3 length is 14 residues.

The chain links TRBV6-5 to TRBJ1-5; no firm D call. V was trimmed by 4 bases and J by 1 base, leaving 8 bases between them. This CDR3 spans 14 amino acids. Germline CDR1 is MNHEY and CDR2 is SVGAGI. CDR3 region: CASSSRGSNQPQHF. CDR3 nucleotides: TGTGCCAGCAGTTCACGCGGGAGCAATCAGCCCCAGCATTTT.

The gene calls are TRBV7-2 and TRBJ1-1; D may be TRBD1 (5 bases). This CDR3 is built from 13 residues. The germline V gene encodes CDR1 SGHTA and CDR2 FQGNSA. V was clipped by 5 bases and J by 4 bases, with 11 bases between them. The CDR3 loop reads CASSPPGGTEAFF. Written as DNA, the CDR3 is TGTGCCAGCAGCCCCCCGGGGGGCACTGAAGCTTTCTTT.

The V and J genes are TRBV7-9 and TRBJ2-1, with D hard to call. The CDR3 extends over 14 amino acids. Trimming pared 1 base from V and 1 base from J, leaving 5 bases between. Per germline, CDR1 SEHNR and CDR2 FQNEAQ (reference sequence). CDR3 residues: CASSLGRSYNEQFF. For the CDR3, the DNA is TGTGCCAGCAGCTTAGGACGGTCCTACAATGAGCAGTTCTTC.

The V call is TRBV5-1, the J call TRBJ2-5; no clear D. The CDR3 loop spans 16 amino acids. V was clipped by 2 bases and J by 4 bases, with 18 bases between them. Germline assignment: CDR1 SGHRS and CDR2 YFSETQ. CDR3 amino acids: CASSFGGFDNIETQYF. The CDR3 region has the DNA TGCGCCAGCAGCTTTGGTGGGTTTGACAACATAGAGACCCAGTACTTC.

The chain joins TRBV19 to TRBJ2-6; D not certain. The CDR3 covers 16 residues. Germline V gene data show CDR1 as LNHDA and CDR2 as SQIVND (reference sequence). V was pared by 6 bases and J by 4 bases, with 16 bases between. Here the CDR3 reads CASRPMGAGGANVLTF. For the CDR3, the DNA is TGTGCCAGTAGGCCCATGGGCGCAGGAGGGGCCAACGTCCTGACTTTC.

The gene calls are TRBV5-8 and TRBJ1-2, with D tentatively TRBD1 (5 bases). CDR3 length: 16 amino acids. The V end lost 1 base, the J end lost 4 bases, and 17 bases lay between the germline ends. CDR1 and CDR2 from the germline V gene are SGHTS and YDEGEE. The CDR3 DNA reads TGTGCCAGCAGCTTGCCGGGGCTCACCTTAACCTATGGCTACACCTTC. Amino acid sequence: CASSLPGLTLTYGYTF.

CDR3 sequence: CASSSLGEPQHF. CDR3 sequence (DNA): TGTGCCAGCAGCTCCCTTGGGGAGCCCCAGCATTTT. This rearrangement joins TRBV28 to TRBJ1-5; D uncertain. The length of the CDR3 is 12 residues. The V gene's germline CDR1 is MDHEN and CDR2 SYDVKM. Trimming removed 6 bases at V and 8 bases at J, with 11 bases between.

This sequence joins TRBV9 and TRBJ1-3; tentatively, D is TRBD1 (6 bases). Trimming shortened V by 4 bases and J by 0 bases, and 14 bases separated the two germline ends. The CDR3 loop spans 16 amino acids. The germline gives CDR1 SGDLS, CDR2 YYNGEE. CDR3 loop: CASSTGQSSSGNTIYF. In nucleotides, the CDR3 is TGTGCCAGCAGCACGGGACAATCCTCCTCTGGAAACACCATATATTTT.

The chain joins TRBV28 to TRBJ2-2; 8 bases are a match to TRBD1. J lost 3 bases, V lost 5 bases, and 2 bases had no gene match. CDR1 MDHEN and CDR2 SYDVKM come from the germline V gene. The CDR3 is made up of 14 amino acids. This CDR3 is CASSGQGYTGELFF. DNA of the CDR3: TGTGCCAGCAGTGGACAGGGATACACCGGGGAGCTGTTTTTT.

V gene TRBV7-8 combines with J gene TRBJ2-6, with TRBD1 matching 7 bases. Looked up from germline, CDR1 is SGHVS and CDR2 is FQNEAQ. After removal of 1 base from V and 0 bases from J, the junction contained 6 bases not matched to a gene. This CDR3 spans 18 amino acids. In DNA, the CDR3 is TGTGCCAGCAGCTTAGTTCCGGGACAGAGCTCTGGGGCCAACGTCCTGACTTTC. This sequence encodes CASSLVPGQSSGANVLTF.

The rearrangement uses TRBV28 and TRBJ1-1; D remains ambiguous. Germline V gene lookup returns CDR1 MDHEN and CDR2 SYDVKM. Trimming removed 2 bases from V and 4 bases from J, with 14 bases in between. CDR3 length equals 15 residues. Written as DNA, the CDR3 is TGTGCCAGCAGTTTAGGAGGAGCCAGCGGCACTGAAGCTTTCTTT. Protein: CASSLGGASGTEAFF.

Written as DNA, the CDR3 is TGTGCCAGCAGCCTCCGTCCAAACACTGAAGCTTTCTTT. Amino acids: CASSLRPNTEAFF. The rearrangement joins TRBV6-6 to TRBJ1-1; D is uncertain. Germline V gives CDR1 MNHNY, CDR2 SVGAGI (reference sequence). V lost 6 bases and J lost 2, with 10 bases in between. This CDR3 spans 13 amino acids.

This chain links TRBV30 with TRBJ2-7, with D hard to call. Trimming removed 2 bases at V and 3 bases at J, with 20 bases between. The CDR3 contains 16 residues. Germline CDR1 is GTSNPN and CDR2 is SVGIG (reference sequence). CDR3 in DNA: TGTGCCTGGAGTTCGTTACCCCCTAGTAAGGGCTACGAGCAGTACTTC. It encodes CAWSSLPPSKGYEQYF.

The V and J genes are TRBV5-1 and TRBJ2-5, with 10 bases that match TRBD2. This CDR3 region has 16 residues. Germline V gives CDR1 SGHRS, CDR2 YFSETQ. Trimming cost V 1 base and J 2 bases; bases outside gene matches: 5. This chain's CDR3 is CASSLLVAGGQETQYF. The CDR3 DNA reads as TGCGCCAGCAGCTTGTTAGTAGCGGGGGGACAAGAGACCCAGTACTTC.